A selection of T cell receptor beta chains follows, all from one sample in a study of blood T cell repertoires in COVID-19. Some clones are missing from TCRdb's copy, which holds only in-frame ones; the method was immunoSEQ multiplex PCR. Here the sample spans 200,000 or so clones, approximately 86% being singletons. The sequenced material came from peripheral blood. Source of these receptors: a man aged 55 to 70 with acute or convalescent COVID-19. The CDR3 runs from the conserved cysteine through the conserved F or W. D genes are given only for firm matches. Not all rows give a size; the values are once, few, many and, for expanded clones, a class.

v_gene: TRBV27
d_gene: TRBD1
j_gene: TRBJ1-2
abundance: -
CDR3aa: CASSFEAGGFGDYGYTF
CDR3nt: TGTGCCAGCAGTTTTGAGGCAGGGGGCTTTGGTGACTATGGCTACACCTTC

v_gene: TRBV18
d_gene: -
j_gene: TRBJ2-7
abundance: -
CDR3aa: CASSFDPTGPLGEQYF
CDR3nt: TGTGCCAGCTCCTTCGACCCGACAGGCCCTCTGGGGGAGCAGTACTTC

v_gene: TRBV7-2
d_gene: TRBD1
j_gene: TRBJ2-7
abundance: few
CDR3aa: CASSFPGQGRLEQYF
CDR3nt: TGTGCCAGCAGCTTTCCGGGACAGGGAAGATTGGAGCAGTACTTC

v_gene: TRBV29-1
d_gene: -
j_gene: TRBJ1-1
abundance: -
CDR3aa: CSVEDFFRTAAGEAFF
CDR3nt: TGCAGCGTTGAAGACTTTTTTCGGACGGCGGCGGGTGAAGCTTTCTTT

v_gene: TRBV11-3
d_gene: TRBD1
j_gene: TRBJ2-5
abundance: once
CDR3aa: CASSNRGETQYF
CDR3nt: TGTGCCAGCAGTAACAGGGGAGAGACCCAGTACTTC

v_gene: TRBV5-4
d_gene: -
j_gene: TRBJ1-1
abundance: -
CDR3aa: CASSLTQGGTEAFF
CDR3nt: TGTGCCAGCAGCTTGACTCAAGGAGGGACTGAAGCTTTCTTT

v_gene: TRBV19
d_gene: TRBD1
j_gene: TRBJ1-5
abundance: -
CDR3aa: CASSNRQGSNQPQHF
CDR3nt: TGTGCCAGTAGTAACAGACAGGGGAGCAATCAGCCCCAGCATTTT

v_gene: TRBV28
d_gene: -
j_gene: TRBJ1-2
abundance: -
CDR3aa: CASSLLGYTF
CDR3nt: TGTGCCAGCAGTTTACTTGGCTACACCTTC

v_gene: TRBV5-1
d_gene: -
j_gene: TRBJ1-2
abundance: -
CDR3aa: CASSLAPGGYGYTF
CDR3nt: TGCGCCAGCAGCTTGGCCCCAGGTGGATATGGCTACACCTTC

v_gene: TRBV5-4
d_gene: TRBD1
j_gene: TRBJ1-6
abundance: few
CDR3aa: CASSLYRGQVDSPLHF
CDR3nt: TGTGCCAGCAGCTTGTACCGGGGACAGGTCGATTCACCCCTCCACTTT

v_gene: TRBV3-1/TRBV3-2
d_gene: -
j_gene: TRBJ1-4
abundance: -
CDR3aa: CASSQGWRGEKLFF
CDR3nt: TGTGCCAGCAGCCAAGGTTGGAGGGGTGAAAAACTGTTTTTT

v_gene: TRBV29-1
d_gene: -
j_gene: TRBJ2-2
abundance: -
CDR3aa: CSGQGKVGGELFF
CDR3nt: TGCAGCGGGCAGGGGAAGGTTGGCGGGGAGCTGTTTTTT

v_gene: TRBV2
d_gene: TRBD1
j_gene: TRBJ1-1
abundance: -
CDR3aa: CARTGPGNTEAFF
CDR3nt: TGTGCCAGGACAGGGCCGGGGAACACTGAAGCTTTCTTT

v_gene: TRBV5-6
d_gene: TRBD1
j_gene: TRBJ1-6
abundance: -
CDR3aa: CASSLEGAISPLHF
CDR3nt: TGTGCCAGCAGCTTAGAGGGGGCTATATCACCCCTCCACTTT

v_gene: TRBV11-2
d_gene: TRBD1
j_gene: TRBJ1-2
abundance: -
CDR3aa: CASSFEVGTVENNYGYTF
CDR3nt: TGTGCCAGCAGCTTTGAGGTCGGGACAGTGGAAAATAACTATGGCTACACCTTC

v_gene: TRBV4-1
d_gene: -
j_gene: TRBJ1-2
abundance: -
CDR3aa: CASSQDSRGVGYGYTF
CDR3nt: TGCGCCAGCAGCCAAGATAGCCGGGGAGTGGGCTATGGCTACACCTTC

v_gene: TRBV6-5
d_gene: -
j_gene: TRBJ1-1
abundance: -
CDR3aa: CASSYPGREAFF
CDR3nt: TGTGCCAGCAGTTATCCAGGGCGGGAAGCTTTCTTT

v_gene: TRBV2
d_gene: -
j_gene: TRBJ1-5
abundance: -
CDR3aa: CASSGREGYQPQHF
CDR3nt: TGTGCCAGCAGTGGCAGGGAAGGCTATCAGCCCCAGCATTTT

v_gene: TRBV5-1
d_gene: -
j_gene: TRBJ1-1
abundance: -
CDR3aa: CASSPKGTPSQMNTEAFF
CDR3nt: TGCGCCAGCAGCCCGAAAGGGACACCTAGCCAGATGAACACTGAAGCTTTCTTT

v_gene: TRBV5-6
d_gene: -
j_gene: TRBJ2-4
abundance: -
CDR3aa: CASTWGVLAKNIQYF
CDR3nt: TGTGCCAGCACCTGGGGGGTTCTAGCCAAAAACATTCAGTACTTC

v_gene: TRBV19
d_gene: -
j_gene: TRBJ2-1
abundance: few
CDR3aa: CASRDFYNEQFF
CDR3nt: TGTGCCAGCCGGGACTTCTACAATGAGCAGTTCTTC

v_gene: TRBV12-3/TRBV12-4
d_gene: TRBD1
j_gene: TRBJ1-2
abundance: -
CDR3aa: CASSRDSDYGYTF
CDR3nt: TGTGCCAGCAGTCGGGACAGTGACTATGGCTACACCTTC

v_gene: TRBV27
d_gene: -
j_gene: TRBJ2-1
abundance: -
CDR3aa: CASSRNAREQFF
CDR3nt: TGTGCCAGCAGTCGAAATGCTCGGGAGCAGTTCTTC

v_gene: TRBV7-2
d_gene: TRBD1
j_gene: TRBJ2-7
abundance: -
CDR3aa: CASSSPRGTGGYEQYF
CDR3nt: TGTGCCAGCAGCTCCCCGCGGGGGACAGGGGGCTACGAGCAGTACTTC

v_gene: TRBV4-2
d_gene: TRBD1
j_gene: TRBJ1-5
abundance: -
CDR3aa: CASSQDRDSLNQPQHF
CDR3nt: TGTGCCAGCAGCCAAGACCGGGACAGCCTCAATCAGCCCCAGCATTTT

v_gene: TRBV7-2
d_gene: TRBD2
j_gene: TRBJ2-1
abundance: -
CDR3aa: CASSLVAGGDTEQFF
CDR3nt: TGTGCCAGCAGCTTAGTAGCGGGGGGTGACACTGAGCAGTTCTTC

v_gene: TRBV7-2
d_gene: -
j_gene: TRBJ1-2
abundance: -
CDR3aa: CASSLGGLYYTF
CDR3nt: TGTGCCAGCAGCTTAGGGGGCCTGTACTACACCTTC

v_gene: TRBV5-1
d_gene: TRBD2
j_gene: TRBJ2-5
abundance: once
CDR3aa: CASSLLSSGGQETQYF
CDR3nt: TGCGCCAGCAGCTTGTTATCTAGCGGGGGCCAAGAGACCCAGTACTTC

v_gene: TRBV15
d_gene: TRBD1
j_gene: TRBJ2-7
abundance: -
CDR3aa: CATKVDRGVHEQYF
CDR3nt: TGTGCCACCAAGGTCGACAGGGGCGTCCACGAGCAGTACTTC

v_gene: TRBV9
d_gene: TRBD2
j_gene: TRBJ2-5
abundance: once
CDR3aa: CASSVAGSGGEETQYF
CDR3nt: TGTGCCAGCAGCGTAGCGGGTAGCGGGGGGGAAGAGACCCAGTACTTC

v_gene: TRBV5-1
d_gene: TRBD1
j_gene: TRBJ1-3
abundance: -
CDR3aa: CASSLKQGMAAGNTIYF
CDR3nt: TGCGCCAGCAGCTTGAAACAGGGGATGGCAGCTGGAAACACCATATATTTT

v_gene: TRBV15
d_gene: TRBD2
j_gene: TRBJ2-7
abundance: -
CDR3aa: CATSRDRLAGASYEQYF
CDR3nt: TGTGCCACCAGCAGAGATCGTTTAGCGGGGGCTTCCTACGAGCAGTACTTC

v_gene: TRBV4-1
d_gene: -
j_gene: TRBJ2-7
abundance: -
CDR3aa: CASSQWGRTALSPNEQYF
CDR3nt: TGCGCCAGCAGCCAGTGGGGGAGGACGGCTTTATCCCCCAACGAGCAGTACTTC

v_gene: TRBV7-2
d_gene: TRBD1
j_gene: TRBJ1-5
abundance: once
CDR3aa: CASSLALLDRLNQPQHF
CDR3nt: TGTGCCAGCAGCTTAGCGCTCTTGGACAGGCTTAATCAGCCCCAGCATTTT

v_gene: TRBV2
d_gene: -
j_gene: TRBJ1-2
abundance: -
CDR3aa: CASSDRRLMYGYTF
CDR3nt: TGTGCCAGCAGTGATCGCCGGTTGATGTATGGCTACACCTTC

v_gene: TRBV6-1
d_gene: -
j_gene: TRBJ1-5
abundance: -
CDR3aa: CASSEGLAGGNSNQPQHF
CDR3nt: TGTGCCAGCAGTGAGGGACTAGCGGGGGGAAATAGCAATCAGCCCCAGCATTTT

v_gene: TRBV30
d_gene: TRBD1
j_gene: TRBJ2-7
abundance: -
CDR3aa: CAWGQGPYEQYF
CDR3nt: TGTGCCTGGGGACAGGGACCCTACGAGCAGTACTTC

v_gene: TRBV14
d_gene: -
j_gene: TRBJ1-1
abundance: -
CDR3aa: CASSQDGSVNTEAFF
CDR3nt: TGTGCCAGCAGCCAAGATGGCAGCGTGAACACTGAAGCTTTCTTT

v_gene: TRBV4-3
d_gene: TRBD1
j_gene: TRBJ2-2
abundance: -
CDR3aa: CASSRSGQGGGELFF
CDR3nt: TGCGCCAGCAGCCGGTCAGGACAGGGCGGCGGGGAGCTGTTTTTT

v_gene: TRBV3-1/TRBV3-2
d_gene: -
j_gene: TRBJ1-2
abundance: -
CDR3aa: CASSQGLGGIYGYTF
CDR3nt: TGTGCCAGCAGCCAAGGGTTGGGGGGAATCTATGGCTACACCTTC

v_gene: TRBV27
d_gene: TRBD1
j_gene: TRBJ2-7
abundance: -
CDR3aa: CASSLQGSEQYF
CDR3nt: TGTGCCAGCAGTCTACAGGGGTCCGAGCAGTACTTC

v_gene: TRBV19
d_gene: -
j_gene: TRBJ2-3
abundance: few
CDR3aa: CASSTSAGASTDTQYF
CDR3nt: TGTGCCAGTAGCACTAGTGCAGGGGCGAGCACAGATACGCAGTATTTT

v_gene: TRBV19
d_gene: TRBD2
j_gene: TRBJ2-3
abundance: once
CDR3aa: CASSPLAGGTDTQYF
CDR3nt: TGTGCCAGTAGCCCACTAGCGGGGGGTACAGATACGCAGTATTTT

v_gene: TRBV6-1
d_gene: -
j_gene: TRBJ1-5
abundance: -
CDR3aa: CASSETRGGINQPQHF
CDR3nt: TGTGCCAGCAGTGAGACTAGGGGGGGAATAAATCAGCCCCAGCATTTT

v_gene: TRBV6-5
d_gene: TRBD1
j_gene: TRBJ1-5
abundance: -
CDR3aa: CASRRGQGAGQPQHF
CDR3nt: TGTGCCAGCAGAAGGGGACAGGGGGCTGGGCAGCCCCAGCATTTT

v_gene: TRBV6-5
d_gene: -
j_gene: TRBJ2-7
abundance: -
CDR3aa: CASSPQGASYEQYF
CDR3nt: TGTGCCAGCAGTCCCCAGGGTGCCTCCTACGAGCAGTACTTC

v_gene: TRBV28
d_gene: TRBD1
j_gene: TRBJ1-2
abundance: few
CDR3aa: CASSPRAGGSYGYTF
CDR3nt: TGTGCCAGCAGTCCCCGCGCAGGGGGGAGCTATGGCTACACCTTC

v_gene: TRBV6-5
d_gene: -
j_gene: TRBJ1-2
abundance: few
CDR3aa: CASSYLTGNGGYTF
CDR3nt: TGTGCCAGCAGTTACCTTACAGGGAATGGTGGCTACACCTTC

v_gene: TRBV4-2
d_gene: TRBD1
j_gene: TRBJ2-7
abundance: -
CDR3aa: CASSQVSIQGRAYEQYF
CDR3nt: TGTGCCAGCAGCCAAGTTTCGATACAGGGGCGCGCCTACGAGCAGTACTTC

v_gene: TRBV6-5
d_gene: -
j_gene: TRBJ2-2
abundance: -
CDR3aa: CASSYETDTGELFF
CDR3nt: TGTGCCAGCAGTTACGAGACAGACACCGGGGAGCTGTTTTTT

v_gene: TRBV7-2
d_gene: TRBD1
j_gene: TRBJ2-5
abundance: -
CDR3aa: CASSRDRGLGETQYF
CDR3nt: TGTGCCAGCAGCCGGGACAGGGGGTTGGGGGAGACCCAGTACTTC

v_gene: TRBV6-1
d_gene: TRBD1
j_gene: TRBJ2-4
abundance: -
CDR3aa: CASSELGTGTGLAKNIQYF
CDR3nt: TGTGCCAGCAGTGAATTGGGGACAGGGACTGGTCTAGCCAAAAACATTCAGTACTTC

v_gene: TRBV29-1
d_gene: TRBD1
j_gene: TRBJ2-5
abundance: -
CDR3aa: CSVELRGRPRQETQYF
CDR3nt: TGCAGCGTTGAGCTCAGGGGGCGACCCCGCCAAGAGACCCAGTACTTC

v_gene: TRBV29-1
d_gene: TRBD1
j_gene: TRBJ1-1
abundance: -
CDR3aa: CSATDRAAFF
CDR3nt: TGCAGCGCCACCGACAGGGCAGCTTTCTTT

v_gene: TRBV6-1
d_gene: -
j_gene: TRBJ2-7
abundance: -
CDR3aa: CASSEYGSSYEQYF
CDR3nt: TGTGCCAGCAGTGAATATGGCAGCTCCTACGAGCAGTACTTC